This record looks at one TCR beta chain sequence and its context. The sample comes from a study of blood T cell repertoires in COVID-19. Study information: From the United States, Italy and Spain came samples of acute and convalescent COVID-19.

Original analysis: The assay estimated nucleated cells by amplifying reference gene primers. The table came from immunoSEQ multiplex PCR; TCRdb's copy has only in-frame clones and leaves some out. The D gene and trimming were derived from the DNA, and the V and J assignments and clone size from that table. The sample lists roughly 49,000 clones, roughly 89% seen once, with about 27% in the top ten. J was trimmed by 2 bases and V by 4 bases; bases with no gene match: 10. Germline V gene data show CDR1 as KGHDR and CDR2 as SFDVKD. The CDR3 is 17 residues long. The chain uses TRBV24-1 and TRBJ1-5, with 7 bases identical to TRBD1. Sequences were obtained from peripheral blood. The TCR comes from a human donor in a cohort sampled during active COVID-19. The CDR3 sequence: CATSESRGPVRNQPQHF. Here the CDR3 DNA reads TGTGCCACCAGTGAATCGAGGGGGCCGGTGCGCAATCAGCCCCAGCATTTT.